This passage covers 27 T cell receptor beta chains from one sample sequenced in a study of control samples from healthy donors and cancer patients. The protocol was immunoSEQ multiplex PCR, while the TCRdb copy is restricted to in-frame clones and leaves out a portion. This sample yields roughly 150,000 clones, of which roughly 92% are seen a single time; more than 2% belongs to the top ten. Sequenced material: blood. The source of these receptors is a man aged 50-60 years in good health.

The CDR3 protein is CASRLAFPGQGMNTEAFF. The CDR3 nucleotides are TGTGCAAGTCGCTTAGCTTTTCCGGGACAGGGCATGAACACTGAAGCTTTCTTT. The chain is built from TRBV12-2 and TRBJ1-1; the D call in the table, TRBD1, was not verified against the DNA. TRBV12-2 is a known pseudogene. This CDR3 contains 18 residues.

The chain couples TRBV7-6 to TRBJ2-3, with TRBD2 identical over 7 bases. Germline trimming cut 5 bases from V and 5 bases from J; bases unmatched to any gene: 19. The CDR3 length is 18 residues. Germline V gives CDR1 SGHVS, CDR2 FNYEAQ. The CDR3 loop is CASSKWVGSREWRDTQYF. In nucleotides, the CDR3 is TGTGCCAGCAGCAAGTGGGTTGGTTCGCGGGAGTGGAGAGATACGCAGTATTTT.

This clone has just one count. The DNA for the CDR3 is TGTGCCAGCAGCGTCTTGGGATTTAGCACAGATACGCAGTATTTT. This codes for CASSVLGFSTDTQYF. The chain uses TRBV9 and TRBJ2-3, with D unclear. This CDR3 has 15 amino acids. The germline V and J ends were trimmed by 2 bases and 0 bases, with 10 bases remaining between them. Looked up from germline, CDR1 is SGDLS and CDR2 is YYNGEE.

This clone appeared once. The chain links TRBV15 to TRBJ1-5; 8 bases are a match to TRBD1. Unmatched junction bases numbered 4, after V lost 0 bases and J lost 6 bases. This CDR3 is built from 15 residues. CDR1 is LNHNV and CDR2 is YYDKDF in the germline V gene (reference sequence). The CDR3: CATSREGQGGQPQHF. Written as DNA, the CDR3 is TGTGCCACCAGCAGAGAAGGACAGGGCGGTCAGCCCCAGCATTTT.

The gene calls are TRBV28 and TRBJ1-5; D call uncertain. This CDR3 has 13 amino acids. From germline, CDR1 is MDHEN and CDR2 SYDVKM. Trimming cost V 2 bases and J 9 bases, with 11 bases left between them. The chain's CDR3 is CASSLEGFGPQHF. CDR3 nucleotide sequence: TGTGCCAGCAGTTTAGAGGGCTTTGGGCCCCAGCATTTT.

The chain uses TRBV7-2 and TRBJ2-1; D may match TRBD1 or TRBD2 (6 bases each). V lost 2 bases and J lost 7, with 21 bases in between. The CDR3 length is 17 residues. Germline-derived CDR1 and CDR2 are SGHTA and FQGNSA. The CDR3 here is CASSLRKRLGGGNEQFF. As DNA, the CDR3 is TGTGCCAGCAGCTTACGTAAGCGGTTAGGAGGGGGGAATGAGCAGTTCTTC.

The chain is built from TRBV19 and TRBJ2-5; 7 nucleotides match TRBD1. CDR3 length equals 14 residues. J gave up 3 bases and V 9 bases, and 10 bases lay outside the gene matches. Germline CDR1 and CDR2: LNHDA and SQIVND (reference sequence). Written as DNA, the CDR3 is TGTGCCAGGGAAACCGGGACAGATGAAGAGACCCAGTACTTC. This codes for CARETGTDEETQYF. The whole variable domain, filled in from reference TRBV19 and TRBJ2-5, reads DGGITQSPKYLFRKEGQNVTLSCEQNLNHDAMYWYRQDPGQGLRLIYYSQIVNDFQKGDIAEGYSVSREKKESFPLTVTSAQKNPTAFYLCARETGTDEETQYFGPGTRLLVL.

The chain couples TRBV2 to TRBJ2-2; TRBD1 is a possible D gene (6 bases). Germline assignment: CDR1 SNHLY and CDR2 FYNNEI. This CDR3 has 15 amino acids. With 2 bases removed from V and 4 bases from J, the gap between germline ends came to 11 bases. The CDR3 sequence: CASSEKDRPTGELFF. The DNA for the CDR3 is TGTGCCAGCAGTGAAAAGGACAGACCCACCGGGGAGCTGTTTTTT.

J is TRBJ2-1 and V is TRBV19; D is undetermined. CDR3 size: 15 residues. Deletions cut 0 bases from V and 4 bases from J, with 10 bases between. Germline-derived CDR1 and CDR2 are LNHDA and SQIVND (reference sequence). The CDR3 DNA is TGTGCCAGTAGTATAGAGGCTAGTAGGTACAATGAGCAGTTCTTC. Amino acid sequence: CASSIEASRYNEQFF. Full variable domain (rest looked up from reference TRBV19 and TRBJ2-1): DGGITQSPKYLFRKEGQNVTLSCEQNLNHDAMYWYRQDPGQGLRLIYYSQIVNDFQKGDIAEGYSVSREKKESFPLTVTSAQKNPTAFYLCASSIEASRYNEQFFGPGTRLTVL.

The chain couples TRBV24-1 to TRBJ2-1, with D uncertain. CDR3 length: 11 residues. Germline V gene data show CDR1 as KGHDR and CDR2 as SFDVKD. V was clipped by 6 bases and J by 8 bases, with 7 bases between them. The CDR3 sequence: CATSTLDEQFF. The CDR3, as DNA: TGTGCCACCAGTACCCTCGATGAGCAGTTCTTC.

Here the CDR3 DNA reads TGTGCCAGCAGCTTGAGACTAGCGGGAGGGTCCTACGAGCAGTACTTC. Protein product: CASSLRLAGGSYEQYF. This sequence joins TRBV5-8 and TRBJ2-7; 14 nucleotides align to TRBD2. The CDR3 sequence is 16 residues long. Germline CDR1 SGHTS, CDR2 YDEGEE. V lost 1 base to trimming and J lost 1 base; unmatched junction nucleotides: 1. The whole variable domain, remainder taken from reference TRBV5-8 and TRBJ2-7, is EAGVTQSPTHLIKTRGQQATLRCSPISGHTSVYWYQQALGLGLQFLLWYDEGEERNRGNFPPRFSGRQFPNYSSELNVNALELEDSALYLCASSLRLAGGSYEQYFGPGTRLTVT.

V and J are TRBV29-1 and TRBJ2-5; D might be TRBD1 or TRBD2, each matching 5 bases. Deletions cut 3 bases from V and 1 base from J, with 9 bases between. This CDR3 has 13 residues. Germline V gene data show CDR1 as SQVTM and CDR2 as ANQGSEA. In DNA form, the CDR3 reads TGCAGCGTTGACGGGGCGGGCCAAGAGACCCAGTACTTC. It translates to CSVDGAGQETQYF.

CDR3 nucleotide sequence: TGTGCCAGCAGTGAAACCGACACTCTCTCTGGAAACACCATATATTTT. This sequence encodes CASSETDTLSGNTIYF. The V call is TRBV6-1, the J call TRBJ1-3; D not resolved. The V and J ends lost 2 bases and 0 bases respectively, with 11 bases between them. The CDR3 totals 16 residues. Germline V gene lookup returns CDR1 MNHNS and CDR2 SASEGT.

This sequence joins TRBV6-1 and TRBJ2-1, with D possibly being TRBD2 (5 bases). The V and J ends lost 1 base and 4 bases respectively, with 17 bases between them. The CDR3 is made up of 17 amino acids. Per germline, CDR1 MNHNS and CDR2 SASEGT. This CDR3 is CASSEGASSTRYNEQFF. In DNA, the CDR3 is TGTGCCAGCAGTGAAGGTGCCTCCTCTACTAGGTACAATGAGCAGTTCTTC.

The chain carries TRBV20-1 and TRBJ2-7, with D unresolved. With 3 bases removed from V and 4 bases from J, the gap between germline ends came to 4 bases. This CDR3 has 10 residues. Germline V lookup: CDR1 DFQATT, CDR2 SNEGSKA (reference sequence). This CDR3 reads CSASEYEQYF. The CDR3 DNA is TGCAGTGCTAGTGAGTACGAGCAGTACTTC.

V gene TRBV7-3 combines with J gene TRBJ2-1; 7 nucleotides match TRBD2. This CDR3 has 13 amino acids. In germline, CDR1 is SGHTA, CDR2 FQGTGA. The V segment lost 3 bases and the J segment 8 bases; nucleotides outside the gene matches: 4. The CDR3 DNA is TGTGCCAGCAGCTTGCTAGCGGACCATGAGCAGTTCTTC. Its protein product is CASSLLADHEQFF.

The rearrangement uses TRBV6-2 or TRBV6-3 and TRBJ2-7, with D perhaps matching TRBD1 (9 bases). The V and J ends lost 5 bases and 5 bases respectively, with 22 bases between them. CDR1 and CDR2 from the germline V gene are MNHEY and SVGEGT. The CDR3 runs to 16 residues. CDR3 DNA sequence: TGTGCCAGCAGTGATAGCGGGACAGGGAAACTCCACGAGCAGTACTTC. It is translated as CASSDSGTGKLHEQYF.

The V gene is TRBV12-3 or TRBV12-4, the J gene TRBJ2-7; 7 nucleotides match TRBD2. V trimming: 7 bases; J trimming: 4 bases; junction bases outside the gene matches: 7. The CDR3 has 13 residues. The CDR3: CASKRGSLYEQYF. The DNA for the CDR3 is TGTGCCAGCAAGCGCGGGAGTCTTTACGAGCAGTACTTC.

This rearrangement joins TRBV28 to TRBJ1-2, with 7 bases aligning to TRBD1. Germline V gives CDR1 MDHEN, CDR2 SYDVKM. V shed 4 bases and J 4 bases; nucleotides not matched to a gene: 9. This CDR3 region has 15 residues. CDR3 DNA: TGTGCCAGCAGTTCCCCGGGACAGTTTTTCTATGGCTACACCTTC. This gives the protein CASSSPGQFFYGYTF.

The genes are TRBV5-1 and TRBJ2-1; D is unresolved. The germline CDR1 and CDR2 sequences are SGHRS and YFSETQ. The ends were cut back, 4 bases at V and 0 bases at J, with 11 bases in the middle. The CDR3 length is 15 residues. In nucleotides, the CDR3 is TGCGCCAGCAGCCCCGATTATAGCTCCTACAATGAGCAGTTCTTC. Residues: CASSPDYSSYNEQFF.

The V and J genes are TRBV5-1 and TRBJ1-5; a possible D gene is TRBD1 (5 bases). V was pared by 1 base and J by 0 bases, with 8 bases between. The germline V gene has CDR1 SGHRS and CDR2 YFSETQ. This CDR3 is 15 amino acids long. CDR3 nucleotides: TGCGCCAGCAGCTTGAGGGGAGATAGCAATCAGCCCCAGCATTTT. Translating gives CASSLRGDSNQPQHF. The complete variable domain, with remaining parts taken from reference TRBV5-1 and TRBJ1-5, reads KAGVTQTPRYLIKTRGQQVTLSCSPISGHRSVSWYQQTPGQGLQFLFEYFSETQRNKGNFPGRFSGRQFSNSRSEMNVSTLELGDSALYLCASSLRGDSNQPQHFGDGTRLSIL.

This chain uses TRBV5-1 with TRBJ2-7, with no clear D. CDR1 is SGHRS, CDR2 YFSETQ, per germline. V was shortened by 3 bases and J by 0 bases, with 7 bases between the two germline ends. CDR3 length: 13 residues. This CDR3 reads CASSYPGSYEQYF. The CDR3 DNA follows: TGCGCCAGCAGCTACCCCGGCTCCTACGAGCAGTACTTC.

CDR3 sequence reads: CSVEQGGRYTF. The DNA of the CDR3 is TGCAGCGTTGAACAGGGTGGTCGCTACACCTTC. The chain recombines TRBV29-1 with TRBJ1-2, with a tentative D call TRBD1 (5 bases). Trimming stripped 2 bases from V and 9 bases from J, with 10 bases between. This CDR3 is 11 amino acids long. The V gene's germline CDR1 is SQVTM and CDR2 ANQGSEA.

This chain connects TRBV3-1 (or the pseudogene TRBV3-2) to TRBJ1-4, with 10 positions matching TRBD1. The CDR3 is made up of 15 amino acids. Per the germline V gene, CDR1 is LGHDT and CDR2 is YNNKEL (reference sequence). V was pared by 1 base and J by 4 bases, with 0 bases of the junction left unmatched. In nucleotides, the CDR3 is TGTGCCAGCAGCCAAGGGACAGGGGGTAATGAAAAACTGTTTTTT. Its translation: CASSQGTGGNEKLFF.

This chain joins TRBV10-3 and TRBJ2-1, with TRBD2 matching 10 bases. Per the germline V gene, CDR1 is ENHRY and CDR2 is SYGVKD. This CDR3 has 15 residues. Unmatched junction bases numbered 7, after V lost 6 bases and J lost 5 bases. CDR3: CAIRDLAGGHNEQFF. The CDR3 coding sequence is TGTGCCATCAGGGATTTAGCGGGAGGCCACAATGAGCAGTTCTTC.

The V call is TRBV7-9, the J call TRBJ1-5, with D tentatively TRBD1 (6 bases). CDR1 SEHNR and CDR2 FQNEAQ come from the germline V gene (reference sequence). The CDR3 spans 18 residues. The germline V and J ends were trimmed by 7 bases and 5 bases, with 27 bases remaining between them. In DNA form, the CDR3 reads TGTGCCAGCACCATCCCCGTCGGGGGCAGTATTGATGATCAGCCCCAGCATTTT. Its translation: CASTIPVGGSIDDQPQHF.

The J gene is TRBJ2-6, the V gene TRBV28, with D possibly TRBD1 on 7 matching bases. Germline V CDR1 and CDR2: MDHEN, SYDVKM. Trimming removed 7 bases at V and 7 bases at J, with 26 bases between. The CDR3 totals 18 residues. The CDR3 loop is CASTLGGTASSRANVLTF. In nucleotides, the CDR3 is TGTGCCAGCACCCTAGGGGGGACAGCGTCCTCGCGAGCCAACGTCCTGACTTTC.